Shown below are 13 T cell receptor beta chains from a single sample sequenced in a study of blood T cell repertoires in COVID-19. Produced via immunoSEQ multiplex PCR; TCRdb's table is partial and in-frame only. The sample consists of 250,000 to 350,000 clones, nearly 90% of them appearing once. Input material: peripheral blood. All receptors come from a young man with active or convalescent COVID-19.

This chain joins TRBV6-5 and TRBJ1-2, with D possibly TRBD1 on 6 matching bases. The CDR3 loop spans 13 amino acids. Germline V lookup: CDR1 MNHEY, CDR2 SVGAGI. V shed 6 bases and J shed 7 bases, with 15 bases lying between them. CDR3 DNA: TGTGCCAGCAGCCTCAGACAGGAAGCTGGCTACACCTTC. This sequence encodes CASSLRQEAGYTF.

This clone was seen only a few times. This chain uses TRBV4-1 with TRBJ1-4; D is undetermined. The CDR3 extends over 17 amino acids. From germline, CDR1 is MGHRA and CDR2 YSYEKL. Trimming shortened V by 1 base and J by 6 bases, and 18 bases separated the two germline ends. The chain's CDR3 is CASSQGNTGAVDEKLFF. In nucleotides, the CDR3 is TGCGCCAGCAGCCAAGGAAACACCGGAGCCGTAGATGAAAAACTGTTTTTT.

The chain combines TRBV18 with TRBJ2-7; 10 nucleotides agree with TRBD1. V gave up 3 bases and J gave up 6 bases; unmatched junction bases: 8. Per the germline V gene, CDR1 is KGHSH and CDR2 is LQKENI. The CDR3 totals 15 residues. CDR3 in amino acids: CASSPGQGEISEQYF. In DNA, the CDR3 is TGTGCCAGCTCACCCGGACAGGGGGAGATTTCCGAGCAGTACTTC.

This chain joins TRBV12-3 or TRBV12-4 and TRBJ1-1; 7 positions match TRBD1. V shed 4 bases and J 8 bases; nucleotides not matched to a gene: 4. The CDR3 covers 12 residues. The chain's CDR3 is CASSSGTVEAFF. Written as DNA, the CDR3 is TGTGCCAGCAGTTCCGGGACAGTGGAAGCTTTCTTT.

The chain couples TRBV4-1 to TRBJ2-1; 9 nucleotides align to TRBD2. From germline, CDR1 is MGHRA and CDR2 YSYEKL. Trimming removed 3 bases from V and 3 bases from J; junction bases left unmatched: 6. The CDR3 has 16 amino acids. The CDR3 region is CASSQSGTSHYNEQFF. The CDR3 DNA is TGCGCCAGCAGCCAGTCCGGGACTAGCCACTACAATGAGCAGTTCTTC.

DNA for the CDR3: TGTGCCAGCAATCTAGCGGCCGGGGGGGAGACCCAGTACTTC. Encoded protein: CASNLAAGGETQYF. The V gene is TRBV2, the J gene TRBJ2-5, with 7 bases identical to TRBD2. The CDR3 is 14 amino acids. Germline CDR1 is SNHLY and CDR2 is FYNNEI. Trimming at V came to 7 bases and at J to 5 bases, leaving 10 bases not matched to a gene.

The genes are TRBV5-1 and TRBJ2-5, with 7 bases fitting TRBD1. The CDR3 is 13 residues long. V shed 0 bases and J 5 bases; nucleotides not matched to a gene: 1. Looked up from germline, CDR1 is SGHRS and CDR2 is YFSETQ. The CDR3 sequence: CASSLVTGETQYF. In DNA, the CDR3 is TGCGCCAGCAGCTTGGTGACAGGGGAGACCCAGTACTTC.

The chain couples TRBV5-6 to TRBJ1-5; weak D call: TRBD1 (6 bases). V lost 0 bases to trimming and J lost 4 bases, with 8 bases between them. Germline loops: CDR1 SGHDT, CDR2 YYEEEE. The CDR3 contains 14 residues. DNA of the CDR3: TGTGCCAGCAGCTTGGGAACAGGGAATCAGCCCCAGCATTTT. Translating it yields CASSLGTGNQPQHF.

The chain combines TRBV9 with TRBJ1-1; 9 bases align to TRBD1. Trimming took 2 bases from V and 3 from J; bases not matched to a gene: 5. Germline V gene sequence: CDR1 SGDLS, CDR2 YYNGEE. There are 15 residues in the CDR3. The CDR3 here is CASSVSQGAYTEAFF. The CDR3 bases are TGTGCCAGCAGCGTCTCACAGGGGGCTTACACTGAAGCTTTCTTT.

The CDR3 DNA is TGTGCCAGCAGTCGGGGTCGGACCCACCAAGAGACCCAGTACTTC. Residues: CASSRGRTHQETQYF. The chain recombines TRBV6-5 with TRBJ2-5, with D maybe TRBD2 (5 bases). Trimming cost V 5 bases and J 0 bases, with 13 bases left between them. The germline V gene has CDR1 MNHEY and CDR2 SVGAGI. The CDR3 totals 15 residues.

The table lists this clone with a count of one. The chain uses TRBV7-6 and TRBJ1-1; D not certain. Trimming took 5 bases from V and 6 from J, leaving 19 bases between them. Germline V gene lookup returns CDR1 SGHVS and CDR2 FNYEAQ. The CDR3 totals 15 residues. The CDR3 DNA is TGTGCCAGCAGCGACCGACCGACTTCGGTCTCTGAAGCTTTCTTT. Translated: CASSDRPTSVSEAFF. Variable domain in full (rest from reference TRBV7-6 and TRBJ1-1): GAGVSQSPRYKVTKRGQDVALRCDPISGHVSLYWYRQALGQGPEFLTYFNYEAQQDKSGLPNDRFSAERPEGSISTLTIQRTEQRDSAMYRCASSDRPTSVSEAFFGQGTRLTVV.

The chain recombines TRBV11-2 with TRBJ1-5; D gene unclear. The CDR3 totals 15 residues. V was shortened by 5 bases and J by 2 bases, with 13 bases between the two germline ends. CDR1 and CDR2 from the germline V gene are SGHAT and FQNNGV. As DNA, the CDR3 is TGTGCCAGCAGCCCCGGGAGAGTTGGCAATCAGCCCCAGCATTTT. Residues: CASSPGRVGNQPQHF.

The V and J genes are TRBV3-1 (or the pseudogene TRBV3-2) and TRBJ2-7; perhaps TRBD1 as D (5 bases). Looked up from germline, CDR1 is LGHDT and CDR2 is YNNKEL (reference sequence). V was cut by 1 base and J by 6 bases, with 10 bases left in between. This CDR3 has 13 amino acids. CDR3 nucleotide sequence: TGTGCCAGCAGCCAAGCAGGGCTGAGCGAGCAGTACTTC. This translates into CASSQAGLSEQYF.